A selection of T cell receptor beta chains follows, all from one sample in a study of early T cells in non-severe SARS-CoV-2 infection. TCRdb analysed the 5' RACE reads with MiXCR anew, one entry per CDR3 protein. Here the sample spans 25,000 to 35,000 distinct CDR3 sequences, approximately 5% being singletons. The sequencing input was whole blood. All receptors come from an adult who was a healthcare worker with PCR-confirmed SARS-CoV-2 infection or an uninfected control (not recorded which). Each CDR3 is given with its conserved first and last residue. The order of the fields is V gene, CDR3 length, J gene, CDR3 protein.

V gene: TRBV5-1; CDR3 length: 15; J gene: TRBJ2-7; CDR3 protein: CASSLGRGLPREQYF
V gene: TRBV7-2; CDR3 length: 15; J gene: TRBJ2-3; CDR3 protein: CASSLGRYGTDTQYF
V gene: TRBV7-8; CDR3 length: 14; J gene: TRBJ2-3; CDR3 protein: CASSLGGLTDTQYF
V gene: TRBV7-9; CDR3 length: 15; J gene: TRBJ1-5; CDR3 protein: CASSAGVQRNQPQHF
V gene: TRBV20-1; CDR3 length: 15; J gene: TRBJ2-2; CDR3 protein: CSAPTPASFNGELFF
V gene: TRBV4-1; CDR3 length: 15; J gene: TRBJ2-5; CDR3 protein: CASSQGLGEQETQYF
V gene: TRBV27; CDR3 length: 14; J gene: TRBJ2-1; CDR3 protein: CASRQGAGVNEQFF
V gene: TRBV12-3/TRBV12-4; CDR3 length: 12; J gene: TRBJ1-2; CDR3 protein: CASNHLQGSYTF
V gene: TRBV20-1; CDR3 length: 15; J gene: TRBJ1-5; CDR3 protein: CSASQGTYSNQPQHF
V gene: TRBV21-1; CDR3 length: 16; J gene: TRBJ1-1; CDR3 protein: CASSIRHSHSNTEAFF
V gene: TRBV7-2; CDR3 length: 13; J gene: TRBJ1-1; CDR3 protein: CASSLDSKLLTFF
V gene: TRBV29-1; CDR3 length: 14; J gene: TRBJ1-2; CDR3 protein: CSVEDHKGILGYTF
V gene: TRBV28; CDR3 length: 17; J gene: TRBJ2-1; CDR3 protein: CASSFNYATAAYNEQFF